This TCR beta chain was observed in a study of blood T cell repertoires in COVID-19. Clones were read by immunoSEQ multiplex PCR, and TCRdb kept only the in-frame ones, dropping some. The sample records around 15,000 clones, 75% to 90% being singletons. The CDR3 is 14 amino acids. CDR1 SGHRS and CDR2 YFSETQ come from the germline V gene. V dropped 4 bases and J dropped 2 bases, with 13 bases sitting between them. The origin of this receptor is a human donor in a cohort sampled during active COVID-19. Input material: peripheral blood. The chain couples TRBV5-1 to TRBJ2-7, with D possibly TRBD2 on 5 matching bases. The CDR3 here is CASSPYGVTYEQYF. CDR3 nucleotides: TGCGCCAGCAGCCCCTACGGGGTAACCTACGAGCAGTACTTC.